This T cell receptor beta chain emerged from a study of shared clonotypes between healthy human individuals. There are a few counts of this clone. Its antigen is still unknown. Study outcomes and limitations: The study found about 5% of naive CD4 clonotypes shared across four donors.

TCRdb keeps only in-frame clones here, not all; method: immunoSEQ multiplex PCR. In the table there are about 2.4 million clones, roughly 93% of which are singletons. Donors included only healthy HIV-negative adults lacking recent acute infections or vaccinations. There were only Caucasian adults among the donors, and all lived in Nashville, Tennessee. This receptor was obtained from a man aged 18 to 30 in good health. Some clones in this sample may be carry-over from other donors' samples. Source material: naive CD4+ T cells from PBMCs. Specified subset: CD45RA+ positively selected.

CDR3 amino acids: CASSLGTPNTEAFF. The CDR3 nucleotides are TGCGCCAGCAGCCTCGGGACGCCAAACACTGAAGCTTTCTTT. The V call is TRBV4-1, the J call TRBJ1-1; D might be TRBD1 (5 bases). V was clipped by 4 bases and J by 2 bases, with 11 bases between them. Germline loops: CDR1 MGHRA, CDR2 YSYEKL. CDR3 length: 14 amino acids.